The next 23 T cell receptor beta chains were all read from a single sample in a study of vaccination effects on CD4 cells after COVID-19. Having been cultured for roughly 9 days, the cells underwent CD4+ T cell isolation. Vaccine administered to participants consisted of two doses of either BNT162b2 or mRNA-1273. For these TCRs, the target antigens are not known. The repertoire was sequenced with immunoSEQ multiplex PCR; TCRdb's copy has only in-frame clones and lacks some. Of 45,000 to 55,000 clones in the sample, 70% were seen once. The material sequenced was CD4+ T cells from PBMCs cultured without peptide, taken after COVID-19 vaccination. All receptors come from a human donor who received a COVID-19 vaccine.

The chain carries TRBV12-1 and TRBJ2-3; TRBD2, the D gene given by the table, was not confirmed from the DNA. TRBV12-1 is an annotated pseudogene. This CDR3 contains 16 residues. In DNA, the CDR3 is TGTGCCAGCAGCCATTACCTAACTAGCCTCACAGATACGCAGTATTTT. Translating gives CASSHYLTSLTDTQYF.

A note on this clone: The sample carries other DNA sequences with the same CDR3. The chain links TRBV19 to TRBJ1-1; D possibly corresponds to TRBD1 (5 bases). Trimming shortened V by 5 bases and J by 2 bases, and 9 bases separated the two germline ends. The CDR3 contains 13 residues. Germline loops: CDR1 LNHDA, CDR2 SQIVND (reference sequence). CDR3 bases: TGTGCCAGTAGTTCGGGGCTTAACACTGAAGCTTTCTTT. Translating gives CASSSGLNTEAFF.

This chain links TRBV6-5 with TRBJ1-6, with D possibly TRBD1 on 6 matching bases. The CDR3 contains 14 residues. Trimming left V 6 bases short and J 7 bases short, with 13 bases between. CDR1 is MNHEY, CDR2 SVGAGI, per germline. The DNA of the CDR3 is TGTGCCAGCAGGATGGACAGTTCGAATTCACCCCTCCACTTT. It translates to CASRMDSSNSPLHF.

CDR3 sequence reads: CASSQYRDSYGYTF. CDR3 DNA: TGCGCCAGCAGCCAATACCGGGACAGCTATGGCTACACCTTC. The chain is built from TRBV4-1 and TRBJ1-2; 7 nucleotides align to TRBD1. Unmatched junction bases numbered 4, after V lost 2 bases and J lost 4 bases. The CDR3 covers 14 residues. Germline V gene sequence: CDR1 MGHRA, CDR2 YSYEKL.

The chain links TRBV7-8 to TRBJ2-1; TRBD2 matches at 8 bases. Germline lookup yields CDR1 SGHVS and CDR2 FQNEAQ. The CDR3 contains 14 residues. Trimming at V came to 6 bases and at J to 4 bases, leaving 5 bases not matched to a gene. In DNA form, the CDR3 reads TGTGCCAGCAGACCGGGACTAGGGTACAATGAGCAGTTCTTC. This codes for CASRPGLGYNEQFF.

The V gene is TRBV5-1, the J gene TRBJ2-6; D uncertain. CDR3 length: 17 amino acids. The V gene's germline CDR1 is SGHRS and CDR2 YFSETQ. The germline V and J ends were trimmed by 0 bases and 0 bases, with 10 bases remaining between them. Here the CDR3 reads CASSLEPPDSGANVLTF. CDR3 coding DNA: TGCGCCAGCAGCTTGGAACCCCCAGACTCTGGGGCCAACGTCCTGACTTTC.

The DNA for the CDR3 is TGTGCCAGCAGCCCTAGGGAGGGGGTCGAGCAGTACTTC. It is translated as CASSPREGVEQYF. This sequence joins TRBV9 and TRBJ2-7; tentative D call: TRBD2 (7 bases). Germline lookup yields CDR1 SGDLS and CDR2 YYNGEE. The V gene lost 4 bases and the J gene lost 6 bases, with 14 bases spanning the gap. The CDR3 extends over 13 amino acids.

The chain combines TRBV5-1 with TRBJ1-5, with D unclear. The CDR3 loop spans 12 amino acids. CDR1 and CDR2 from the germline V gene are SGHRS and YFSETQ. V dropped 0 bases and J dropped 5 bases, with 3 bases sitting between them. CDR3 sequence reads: CASSLVDQPQHF. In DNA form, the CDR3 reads TGCGCCAGCAGCTTGGTTGATCAGCCCCAGCATTTT.

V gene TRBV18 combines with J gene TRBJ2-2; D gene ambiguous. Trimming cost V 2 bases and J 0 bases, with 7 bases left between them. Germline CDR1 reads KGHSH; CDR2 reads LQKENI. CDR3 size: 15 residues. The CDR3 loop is CASSPTDTNTGELFF. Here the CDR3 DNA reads TGTGCCAGCTCACCAACAGACACGAACACCGGGGAGCTGTTTTTT.

The chain's CDR3 is CASSLATSPNTGELFF. The CDR3 region has the DNA TGCGCCAGCAGCTTGGCCACTAGCCCGAACACCGGGGAGCTGTTTTTT. The V call is TRBV5-1, the J call TRBJ2-2, with D perhaps matching TRBD2 (6 bases). The V gene lost 0 bases and the J gene lost 0 bases, with 9 bases spanning the gap. This CDR3 contains 16 residues. Per the germline V gene, CDR1 is SGHRS and CDR2 is YFSETQ.

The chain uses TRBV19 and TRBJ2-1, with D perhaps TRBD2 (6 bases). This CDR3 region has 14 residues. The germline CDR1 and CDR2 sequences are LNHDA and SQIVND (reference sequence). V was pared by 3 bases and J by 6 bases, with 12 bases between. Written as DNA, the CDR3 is TGTGCCAGTAGTATTGCGGGGACGGGCAATGAGCAGTTCTTC. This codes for CASSIAGTGNEQFF. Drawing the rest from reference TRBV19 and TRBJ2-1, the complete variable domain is DGGITQSPKYLFRKEGQNVTLSCEQNLNHDAMYWYRQDPGQGLRLIYYSQIVNDFQKGDIAEGYSVSREKKESFPLTVTSAQKNPTAFYLCASSIAGTGNEQFFGPGTRLTVL.

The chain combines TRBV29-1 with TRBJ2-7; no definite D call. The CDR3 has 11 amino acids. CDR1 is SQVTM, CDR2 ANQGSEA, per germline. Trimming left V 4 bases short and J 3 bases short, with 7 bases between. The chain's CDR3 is CSVVTHYEQYF. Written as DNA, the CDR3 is TGCAGCGTTGTTACTCACTACGAGCAGTACTTC.

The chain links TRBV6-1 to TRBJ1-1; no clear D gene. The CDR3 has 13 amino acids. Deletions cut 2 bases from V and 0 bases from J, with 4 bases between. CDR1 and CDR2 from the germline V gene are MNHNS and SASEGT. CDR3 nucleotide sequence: TGTGCCAGCAGTGAAAGCTTGAACACTGAAGCTTTCTTT. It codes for CASSESLNTEAFF.

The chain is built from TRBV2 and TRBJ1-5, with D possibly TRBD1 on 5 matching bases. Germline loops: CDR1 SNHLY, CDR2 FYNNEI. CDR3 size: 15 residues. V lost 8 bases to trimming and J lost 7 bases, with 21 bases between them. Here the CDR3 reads CASGIDQGVNQPQHF. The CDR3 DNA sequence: TGTGCCAGCGGGATTGATCAGGGAGTGAACCAGCCCCAGCATTTT.

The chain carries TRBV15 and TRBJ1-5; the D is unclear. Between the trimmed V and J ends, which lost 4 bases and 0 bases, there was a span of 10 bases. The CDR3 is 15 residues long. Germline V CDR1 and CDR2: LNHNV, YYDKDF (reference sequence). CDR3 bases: TGTGCCACCAGCAATGGAGTGAATAGCAATCAGCCCCAGCATTTT. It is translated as CATSNGVNSNQPQHF.

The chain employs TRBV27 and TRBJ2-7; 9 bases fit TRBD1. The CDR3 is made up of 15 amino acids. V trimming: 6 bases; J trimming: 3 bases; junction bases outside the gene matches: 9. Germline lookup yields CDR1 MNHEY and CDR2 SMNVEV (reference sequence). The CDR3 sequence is CASSRDRDRVYEQYF. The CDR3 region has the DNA TGTGCCAGCAGCCGCGACCGGGACAGGGTCTACGAGCAGTACTTC.

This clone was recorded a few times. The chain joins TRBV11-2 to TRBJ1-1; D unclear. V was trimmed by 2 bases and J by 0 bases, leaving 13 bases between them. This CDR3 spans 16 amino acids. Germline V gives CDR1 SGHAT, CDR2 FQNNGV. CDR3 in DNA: TGTGCCAGCAGCTTATTCGCAGGCGGCATGAACACTGAAGCTTTCTTT. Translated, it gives CASSLFAGGMNTEAFF.

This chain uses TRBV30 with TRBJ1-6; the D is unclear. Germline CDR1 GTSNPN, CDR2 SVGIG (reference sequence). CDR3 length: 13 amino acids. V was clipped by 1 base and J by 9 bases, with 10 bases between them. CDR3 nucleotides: TGTGCCTGGAGTGCACAATTGGGTTCACCCCTCCACTTT. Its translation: CAWSAQLGSPLHF.

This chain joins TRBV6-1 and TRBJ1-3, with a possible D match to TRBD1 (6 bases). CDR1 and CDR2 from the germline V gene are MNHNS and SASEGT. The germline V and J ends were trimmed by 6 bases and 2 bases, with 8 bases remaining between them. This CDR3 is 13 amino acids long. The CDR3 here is CASSRTAGNTIYF. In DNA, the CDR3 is TGTGCCAGCAGCCGGACAGCTGGAAACACCATATATTTT.

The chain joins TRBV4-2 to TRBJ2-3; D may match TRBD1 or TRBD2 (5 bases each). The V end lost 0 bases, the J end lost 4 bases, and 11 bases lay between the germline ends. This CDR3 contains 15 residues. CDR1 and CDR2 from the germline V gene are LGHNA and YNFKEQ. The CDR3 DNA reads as TGTGCCAGCAGCCAAGATAGGCAGGGAGCAGATACGCAGTATTTT. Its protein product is CASSQDRQGADTQYF.

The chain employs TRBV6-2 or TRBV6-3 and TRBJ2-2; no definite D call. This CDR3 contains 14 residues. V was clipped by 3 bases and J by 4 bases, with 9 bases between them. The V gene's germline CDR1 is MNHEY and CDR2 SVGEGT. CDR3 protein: CASSYVQATGELFF. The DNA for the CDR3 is TGTGCCAGCAGTTATGTCCAGGCCACCGGGGAGCTGTTTTTT.

This CDR3 is CASSYSINGRGTEAFF. CDR3 in DNA: TGTGCCAGCAGTTACTCGATTAACGGAAGGGGCACTGAAGCTTTCTTT. The genes are TRBV6-5 and TRBJ1-1; maybe TRBD1 (5 bases). The CDR3 totals 16 residues. V lost 0 bases to trimming and J lost 4 bases, with 15 bases between them. CDR1 is MNHEY and CDR2 is SVGAGI in the germline V gene.

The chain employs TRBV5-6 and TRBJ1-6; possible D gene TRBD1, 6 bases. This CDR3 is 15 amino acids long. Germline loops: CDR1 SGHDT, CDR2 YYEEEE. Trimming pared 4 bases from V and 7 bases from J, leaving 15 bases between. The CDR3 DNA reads TGTGCCAGCAGCCAACAGGGCCGCACCAATTCACCCCTCCACTTT. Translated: CASSQQGRTNSPLHF. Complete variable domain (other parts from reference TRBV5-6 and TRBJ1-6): DAGVTQSPTHLIKTRGQQVTLRCSPKSGHDTVSWYQQALGQGPQFIFQYYEEEERQRGNFPDRFSGHQFPNYSSELNVNALLLGDSALYLCASSQQGRTNSPLHFGNGTRLTVT.